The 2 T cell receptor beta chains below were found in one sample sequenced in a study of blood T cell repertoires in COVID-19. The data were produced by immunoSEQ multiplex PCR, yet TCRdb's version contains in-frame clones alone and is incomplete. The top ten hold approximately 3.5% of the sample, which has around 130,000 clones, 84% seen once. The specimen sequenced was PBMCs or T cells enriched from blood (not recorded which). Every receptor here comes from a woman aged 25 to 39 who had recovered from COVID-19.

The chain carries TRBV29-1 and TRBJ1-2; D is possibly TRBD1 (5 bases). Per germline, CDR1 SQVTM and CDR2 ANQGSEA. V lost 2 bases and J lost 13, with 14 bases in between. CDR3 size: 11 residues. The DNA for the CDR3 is TGCAGCGTTGAAAGGGGCACGTCGTCCACCTTC. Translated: CSVERGTSSTF.

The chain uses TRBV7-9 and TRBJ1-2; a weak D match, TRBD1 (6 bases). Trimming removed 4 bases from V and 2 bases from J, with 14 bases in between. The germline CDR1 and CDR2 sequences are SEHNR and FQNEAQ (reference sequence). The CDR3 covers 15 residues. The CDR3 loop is CASSSPGQINYGYTF. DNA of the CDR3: TGTGCCAGCAGCTCCCCGGGACAAATAAACTATGGCTACACCTTC. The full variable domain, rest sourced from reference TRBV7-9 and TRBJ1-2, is DTGVSQNPRHKITKRGQNVTFRCDPISEHNRLYWYRQTLGQGPEFLTYFQNEAQLEKSRLLSDRFSAERPKGSFSTLEIQRTEQGDSAMYLCASSSPGQINYGYTFGSGTRLTVV.